A single sample is the source of the 16 T cell receptor beta chains below, sequenced in a study of vaccination and CD4 T cells after COVID-19. Their recognized antigens are unknown. At the Johns Hopkins FTIC core, DNA taken from cultured CD4+ T cells was sequenced by way of the Oncomine TCR Beta short-read assay. TCRdb reprocessed the PCR reads with MiXCR, giving one entry per CDR3 protein. The table lists about 19,000 distinct CDR3 sequences, 55% to 60% of them singletons. The treatment here: roughly 10-day PBMC culture with coronavirus spike peptide pools or control peptides (ViraFEST assay). The specimen comprised CD4+ T cells from blood, cultured in vitro, sampled after SARS-CoV-2 vaccination. Receptor source: a human donor who had recovered from COVID-19.

This clonotype occurred once. The chain carries TRBV20-1 and TRBJ2-3; 7 positions match TRBD2. CDR1 DFQATT and CDR2 SNEGSKA come from the germline V gene (reference sequence). The CDR3 has 13 residues. With 2 bases clipped from V and 9 bases from J, the junction kept 8 bases outside the gene matches. This CDR3 is CSARKAGVNTQYF. The CDR3 nucleotides are TGCAGTGCTAGAAAGGCGGGGGTCAACACGCAGTATTTT.

This chain uses TRBV20-1 with TRBJ2-2, with 9 bases that match TRBD2. CDR1 and CDR2 (germline): DFQATT, SNEGSKA (reference sequence). Unmatched junction bases numbered 8, after V lost 4 bases and J lost 5 bases. There are 15 residues in the CDR3. For the CDR3, the DNA is TGCAGTGCTAACAAGGGACTAGCTGGGACCGGGGAGCTGTTTTTT. It is translated as CSANKGLAGTGELFF.

CDR3 DNA: TGTGCCACCAGCAGAGATTTGGTAGGGGGCGCAGCTTTCTTT. It translates to CATSRDLVGGAAFF. The chain has TRBV15 and TRBJ1-1; 7 bases fit TRBD1. V shed 0 bases, J shed 10 bases, and the junction held 8 bases outside the gene matches. This CDR3 has 14 amino acids. CDR1 and CDR2 (germline): LNHNV, YYDKDF (reference sequence).

The chain couples TRBV2 to TRBJ1-5; the match to TRBD1 covers 7 bases. This CDR3 spans 14 amino acids. Germline assignment: CDR1 SNHLY and CDR2 FYNNEI. V lost 8 bases, J lost 4 bases, and 8 bases stayed unmatched. In DNA, the CDR3 is TGTGCCAGCGGCAGGGGGGCCCTTAATCAGCCCCAGCATTTT. Translation gives CASGRGALNQPQHF.

The J gene is TRBJ1-1, the V gene TRBV20-1; D possibly corresponds to TRBD1 (5 bases). V lost 3 bases and J 8 bases, leaving 16 bases between the germline ends. The CDR3 length is 13 residues. Germline CDR1 is DFQATT and CDR2 is SNEGSKA (reference sequence). CDR3 sequence reads: CSARYSIGTEAFF. CDR3 in DNA: TGCAGTGCTAGGTACAGTATTGGGACCGAAGCTTTCTTT.

This clonotype has a handful of counts. The rearrangement links TRBV11-3 to TRBJ1-6; 9 nucleotides agree with TRBD1. After removal of 6 bases from V and 7 bases from J, the junction contained 4 bases not matched to a gene. The CDR3 length is 14 residues. Germline values: CDR1 SGHNT, CDR2 YENEEA. CDR3 sequence: CASRAGTGNSPLHF. The CDR3 DNA sequence: TGTGCCAGCAGGGCCGGGACAGGGAATTCACCCCTCCACTTT.

The rearrangement links TRBV6-1 to TRBJ2-1; TRBD1 might be the D (5 bases). V was pared by 2 bases and J by 0 bases, with 8 bases between. This CDR3 contains 15 residues. CDR1 and CDR2 from the germline V gene are MNHNS and SASEGT. The CDR3 loop is CASSELGRSYNEQFF. In DNA form, the CDR3 reads TGTGCCAGCAGTGAATTGGGGCGCTCCTACAATGAGCAGTTCTTC.

This chain links TRBV7-9 with TRBJ1-5; D gene unclear. CDR1 is SEHNR and CDR2 is FQNEAQ in the germline V gene (reference sequence). The germline V and J ends were trimmed by 2 bases and 4 bases, with 3 bases remaining between them. The CDR3 covers 12 residues. The CDR3 spells CASSLQNQPQHF. The CDR3 DNA sequence: TGTGCCAGCAGCTTACAAAATCAGCCCCAGCATTTT.

The V call is TRBV11-2, the J call TRBJ1-2; a possible D gene is TRBD1 (6 bases). Germline V gene data show CDR1 as SGHAT and CDR2 as FQNNGV. The CDR3 contains 15 residues. Between the trimmed V and J ends, which lost 5 bases and 4 bases, there was a span of 17 bases. The CDR3 loop reads CASSPQGGPSYGYTF. In DNA, the CDR3 is TGTGCCAGCAGCCCCCAAGGGGGGCCAAGCTATGGCTACACCTTC.

V and J are TRBV7-2 and TRBJ1-1, with a possible D match to TRBD1 (5 bases). Germline values: CDR1 SGHTA, CDR2 FQGNSA. The ends were cut back, 0 bases at V and 5 bases at J, with 19 bases in the middle. CDR3 length equals 17 residues. As DNA, the CDR3 is TGTGCCAGCAGCTTAGCTGTATTCGTAAGAGGGGAAACTGAAGCTTTCTTT. Encoded protein: CASSLAVFVRGETEAFF. Supplemented by reference TRBV7-2 and TRBJ1-1, the full variable domain reads GAGVSQSPSNKVTEKGKDVELRCDPISGHTALYWYRQSLGQGLEFLIYFQGNSAPDKSGLPSDRFSAERTGGSVSTLTIQRTQQEDSAVYLCASSLAVFVRGETEAFFGQGTRLTVV.

The chain joins TRBV12-3 or TRBV12-4 to TRBJ1-2; tentative D call: TRBD1 (5 bases). This CDR3 has 13 residues. V dropped 3 bases and J dropped 4 bases, with 9 bases sitting between them. CDR3 sequence reads: CASSLQGRYGYTF. The CDR3 nucleotides are TGTGCCAGCAGTTTGCAGGGCCGCTATGGCTACACCTTC.

CDR3 loop: CASTEAGPQHF. CDR3 nucleotides: TGTGCCAGCACCGAGGCGGGGCCCCAGCATTTT. V and J are TRBV6-1 and TRBJ1-5; D is unclear. There are 11 residues in the CDR3. CDR1 and CDR2 from the germline V gene are MNHNS and SASEGT. The V gene lost 7 bases and the J gene lost 9 bases, with 10 bases spanning the gap.

The V call is TRBV20-1, the J call TRBJ2-3; 7 nucleotides agree with TRBD2. The germline gives CDR1 DFQATT, CDR2 SNEGSKA (reference sequence). V lost 5 bases to trimming and J lost 0 bases; unmatched junction nucleotides: 5. The CDR3 has 14 residues. The CDR3 protein is CSARAGFSTDTQYF. The CDR3 DNA reads as TGCAGTGCTCGAGCGGGGTTTAGCACAGATACGCAGTATTTT.

The chain uses TRBV6-1 and TRBJ2-7, with D unclear. Germline CDR1 reads MNHNS; CDR2 reads SASEGT. The CDR3 runs to 11 residues. V dropped 5 bases and J dropped 7 bases, with 9 bases sitting between them. The CDR3 coding sequence is TGTGCCAGCAGTCAAACAGAAGAGCAGTACTTC. It yields the protein CASSQTEEQYF.

This chain connects TRBV30 to TRBJ1-2, with D perhaps matching TRBD1 (5 bases). This CDR3 has 13 amino acids. V was clipped by 4 bases and J by 5 bases, with 14 bases between them. The germline V gene encodes CDR1 GTSNPN and CDR2 SVGIG (reference sequence). CDR3 nucleotides: TGTGCCTGGACCTTCCGGGGGACTTATGGCTACACCTTC. Encoded protein: CAWTFRGTYGYTF.

Only a few counts were recorded for this clonotype. The chain carries TRBV7-6 and TRBJ2-5; D remains unclear. Trimming removed 3 bases at V and 7 bases at J, with 15 bases between. The length of the CDR3 is 14 residues. Germline-derived CDR1 and CDR2 are SGHVS and FNYEAQ. The CDR3: CASSLDGAPPTQYF. CDR3 coding DNA: TGTGCCAGCAGCTTGGACGGAGCCCCGCCGACCCAGTACTTC. Variable domain in full (rest from reference TRBV7-6 and TRBJ2-5): GAGVSQSPRYKVTKRGQDVALRCDPISGHVSLYWYRQALGQGPEFLTYFNYEAQQDKSGLPNDRFSAERPEGSISTLTIQRTEQRDSAMYRCASSLDGAPPTQYFGPGTRLLVL.